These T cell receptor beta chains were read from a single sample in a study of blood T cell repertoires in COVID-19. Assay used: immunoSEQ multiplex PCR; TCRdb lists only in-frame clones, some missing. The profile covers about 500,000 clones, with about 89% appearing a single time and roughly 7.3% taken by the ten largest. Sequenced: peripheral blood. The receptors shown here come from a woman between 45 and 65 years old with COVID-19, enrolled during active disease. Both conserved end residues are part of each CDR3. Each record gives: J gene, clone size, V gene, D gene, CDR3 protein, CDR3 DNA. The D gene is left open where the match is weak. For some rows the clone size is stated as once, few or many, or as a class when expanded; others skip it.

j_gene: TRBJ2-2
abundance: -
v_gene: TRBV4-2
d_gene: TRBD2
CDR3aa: CASSPAAGGPSGELFF
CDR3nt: TGTGCCAGCAGCCCCGCAGCGGGGGGGCCAAGCGGGGAGCTGTTTTTT

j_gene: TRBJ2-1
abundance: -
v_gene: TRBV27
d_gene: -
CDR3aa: CASSLGGRPNEQFF
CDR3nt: TGTGCCAGCAGTTTAGGAGGGCGGCCCAATGAGCAGTTCTTC

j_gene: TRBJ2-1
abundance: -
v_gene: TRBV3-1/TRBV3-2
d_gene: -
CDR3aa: CASSQEGPFNEQFF
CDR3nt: TGTGCCAGCAGCCAAGAGGGGCCGTTCAATGAGCAGTTCTTC

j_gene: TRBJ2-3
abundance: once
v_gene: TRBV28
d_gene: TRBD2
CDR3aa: CASSTGGDGRDTQYF
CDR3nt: TGTGCCAGCAGTACGGGGGGGGACGGCAGGGATACGCAGTATTTT

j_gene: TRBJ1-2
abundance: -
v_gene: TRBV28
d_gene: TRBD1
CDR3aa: CASSFDRGNYGYTF
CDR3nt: TGTGCCAGCAGTTTTGACAGGGGAAACTATGGCTACACCTTC

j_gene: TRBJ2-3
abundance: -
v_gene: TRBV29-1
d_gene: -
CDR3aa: CSVVRGNTDTQYF
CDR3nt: TGCAGCGTTGTCAGGGGCAACACAGATACGCAGTATTTT

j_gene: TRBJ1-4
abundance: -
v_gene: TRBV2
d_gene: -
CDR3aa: CASSESGTVLGKLFF
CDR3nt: TGTGCCAGCAGTGAGAGCGGGACCGTCCTCGGAAAACTGTTTTTT

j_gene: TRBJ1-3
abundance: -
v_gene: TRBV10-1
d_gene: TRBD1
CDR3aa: CASSEDRMDSGNTIYF
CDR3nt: TGCGCCAGCAGCGAGGACAGGATGGACTCTGGAAACACCATATATTTT

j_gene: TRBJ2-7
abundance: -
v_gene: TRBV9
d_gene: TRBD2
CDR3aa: CASSLTSGGYEQYF
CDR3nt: TGTGCCAGCAGCTTAACTAGCGGGGGGTACGAGCAGTACTTC

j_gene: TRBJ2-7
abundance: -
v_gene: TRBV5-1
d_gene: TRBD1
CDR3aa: CASSLAGQGSYEQYF
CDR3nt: TGCGCCAGCAGCTTGGCCGGACAGGGGTCCTACGAGCAGTACTTC

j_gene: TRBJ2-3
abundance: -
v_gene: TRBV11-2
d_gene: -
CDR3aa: CASSAREPSTDTQYF
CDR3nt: TGTGCCAGCAGCGCCCGGGAACCTAGCACAGATACGCAGTATTTT

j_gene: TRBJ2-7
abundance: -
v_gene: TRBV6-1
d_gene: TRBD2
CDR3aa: CASSEGTSGVSYEQYF
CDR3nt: TGTGCCAGCAGTGAAGGGACTAGCGGGGTCTCCTACGAGCAGTACTTC

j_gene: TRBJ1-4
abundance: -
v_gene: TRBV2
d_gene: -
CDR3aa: CASSEFGQPPNEKLFF
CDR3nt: TGTGCCAGCAGTGAATTCGGACAGCCTCCTAATGAAAAACTGTTTTTT

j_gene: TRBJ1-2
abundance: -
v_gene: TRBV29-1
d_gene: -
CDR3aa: CSVERDYGYTF
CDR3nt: TGCAGCGTTGAGAGGGACTATGGCTACACCTTC

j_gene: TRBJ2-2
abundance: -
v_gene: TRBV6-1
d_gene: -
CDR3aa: CASRTSAGELFF
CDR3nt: TGTGCCAGCAGAACGAGTGCCGGGGAGCTGTTTTTT

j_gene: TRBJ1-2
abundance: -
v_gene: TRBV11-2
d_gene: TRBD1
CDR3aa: CASSSDRGNGGYTF
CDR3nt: TGTGCCAGCAGCTCGGACAGGGGGAATGGGGGCTACACCTTC

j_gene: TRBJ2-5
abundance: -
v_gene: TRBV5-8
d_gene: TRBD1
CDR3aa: CASSHDRGVGQETQYF
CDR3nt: TGTGCCAGCAGCCATGACAGGGGAGTTGGCCAAGAGACCCAGTACTTC

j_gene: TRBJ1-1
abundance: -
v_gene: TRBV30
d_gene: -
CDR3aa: CAQARQVTLNTEAFF
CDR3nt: TGTGCCCAAGCCCGACAGGTTACCCTGAACACTGAAGCTTTCTTT

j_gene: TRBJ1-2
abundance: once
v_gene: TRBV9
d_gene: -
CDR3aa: CASSAEEKKPYGYTF
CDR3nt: TGTGCCAGCAGCGCGGAGGAGAAGAAGCCCTATGGCTACACCTTC

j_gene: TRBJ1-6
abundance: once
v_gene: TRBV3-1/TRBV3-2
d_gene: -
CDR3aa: CASSQERGRGTSPLHF
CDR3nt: TGTGCCAGCAGCCAAGAAAGGGGCAGGGGTACTTCACCCCTCCACTTT

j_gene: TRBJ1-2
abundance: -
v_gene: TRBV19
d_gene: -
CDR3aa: CASSIDGGYGYTF
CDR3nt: TGTGCCAGTAGTATAGACGGCGGCTATGGCTACACCTTC

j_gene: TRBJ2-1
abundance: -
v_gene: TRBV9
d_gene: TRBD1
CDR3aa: CASSVVQGYEQFF
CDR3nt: TGTGCCAGCAGCGTAGTACAGGGGTATGAGCAGTTCTTC

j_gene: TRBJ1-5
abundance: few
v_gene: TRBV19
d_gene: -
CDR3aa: CASSTVGPRGQPQHF
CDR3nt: TGTGCCAGTAGTACAGTCGGTCCTAGAGGTCAGCCCCAGCATTTT

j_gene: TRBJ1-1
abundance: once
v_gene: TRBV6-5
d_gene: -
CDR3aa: CASSYAGETEAFF
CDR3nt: TGTGCCAGCAGTTACGCGGGGGAAACTGAAGCTTTCTTT

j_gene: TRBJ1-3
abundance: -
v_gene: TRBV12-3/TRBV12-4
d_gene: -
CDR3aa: CASSQQGTTIYF
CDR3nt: TGTGCCAGCAGTCAACAGGGAACCACCATATATTTT

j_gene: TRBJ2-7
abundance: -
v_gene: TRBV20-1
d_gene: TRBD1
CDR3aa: CSASGPAGQVTYEQYF
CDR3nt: TGCAGTGCTAGTGGACCCGCGGGACAGGTGACCTACGAGCAGTACTTC

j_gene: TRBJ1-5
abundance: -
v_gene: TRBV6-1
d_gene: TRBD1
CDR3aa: CASSERDRGLNQPQHF
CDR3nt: TGTGCCAGCAGTGAGCGGGACAGGGGGCTCAATCAGCCCCAGCATTTT

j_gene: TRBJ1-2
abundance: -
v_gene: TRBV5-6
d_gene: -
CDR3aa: CASSPRPQGVNYGYTF
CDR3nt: TGTGCCAGCAGCCCCCGACCCCAGGGCGTTAACTATGGCTACACCTTC

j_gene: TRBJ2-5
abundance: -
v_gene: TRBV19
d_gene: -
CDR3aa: CASSREETQYF
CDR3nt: TGTGCCAGTAGTCGGGAAGAGACCCAGTACTTC

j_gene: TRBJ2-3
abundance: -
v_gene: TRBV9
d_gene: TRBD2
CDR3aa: CASSVRGDTDTQYF
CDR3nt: TGTGCCAGCAGCGTACGGGGGGACACAGATACGCAGTATTTT

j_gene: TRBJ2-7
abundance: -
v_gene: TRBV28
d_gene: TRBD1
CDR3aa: CASSQADRGYEQYF
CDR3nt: TGTGCCAGCAGTCAGGCCGACAGGGGGTACGAGCAGTACTTC

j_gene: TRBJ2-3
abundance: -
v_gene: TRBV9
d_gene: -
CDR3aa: CASSVAMGLADTQYF
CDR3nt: TGTGCCAGCAGCGTAGCAATGGGCCTTGCTGATACGCAGTATTTT

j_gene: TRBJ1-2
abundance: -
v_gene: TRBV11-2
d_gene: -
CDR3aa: CASSPPSGRYGYTF
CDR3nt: TGTGCCAGCAGTCCACCTAGCGGACGGTATGGCTACACCTTC

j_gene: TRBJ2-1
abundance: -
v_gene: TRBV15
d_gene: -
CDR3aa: CATSLGGNEQFF
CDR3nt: TGTGCCACCAGCCTAGGAGGCAATGAGCAGTTCTTC

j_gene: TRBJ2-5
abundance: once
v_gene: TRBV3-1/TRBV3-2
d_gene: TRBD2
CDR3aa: CASSQTSGVWETQYF
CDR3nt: TGTGCCAGCAGCCAGACTAGCGGGGTTTGGGAGACCCAGTACTTC

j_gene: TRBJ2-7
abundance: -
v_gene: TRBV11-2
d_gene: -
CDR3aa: CASSLDPGPYEQYF
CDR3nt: TGTGCCAGCAGCTTAGACCCTGGGCCCTACGAGCAGTACTTC